The source of this T cell receptor beta chain is a study of T-cell reconstitution after alpha-beta-depleted transplantation in children. Study-wide results and caveats: Reportedly, alpha-beta T cells present about two months post-transplant originated from several hundred expanded clones of graft origin. T cells produced anew were the main source of T-cell counts and diversity one year after transplant. Surviving recipient T cells and thymic progenitors produced the high day-60 TCRbeta diversity seen in some patients.

This clonotype occurred a few times. The antigen is undetermined. The TCRbeta library incorporated unique molecular identifiers. TCRdb called the PCR reads again in MiXCR, with one record for every CDR3 protein. The sample records 200,000 to 250,000 distinct CDR3 sequences, around 7.7% being singletons. The sequencing used PBMCs, mostly from graft donor cells, collected 360 days after TCRalphabeta/CD19-depleted stem cell transplant. This sequence originates from a male patient between 2 and 10 years old who had a stem cell transplant for acute myeloid leukemia, so the T cells may come from the graft donor.

CDR3 sequence: CASRQGTDTQYF. DNA of the CDR3: TGTGCCAGCCGGCAGGGAACAGATACGCAGTATTTT. The rearrangement links TRBV6-6 to TRBJ2-3, with D possibly TRBD1 on 5 matching bases. The CDR3 is made up of 12 amino acids. The V end lost 8 bases, the J end lost 3 bases, and 9 bases lay between the germline ends. Germline V gives CDR1 MNHNY, CDR2 SVGAGI (reference sequence).